The 21 T cell receptor beta chains below come from one sample, sequenced in a study of blood T cell repertoires in COVID-19 (TCRdb year 2020). Libraries were built with the immunoSEQ multiplex PCR assay. TCRdb obtained this table from immuneACCESS and retained in-frame rearrangements with V and J assigned. These tables miss some clones; where compared with another copy, unresolved V genes account for less than half of the shortfall, and the remainder is unexplained. The sample table lists approximately 200,000 clones, 80% to 85% of them with a count of one. The top ten clones comprise approximately 5.4% of the sample. Input material: peripheral blood. The source of these receptors is a human donor in a cohort sampled during active COVID-19.

This chain links TRBV7-3 with TRBJ2-3, with a possible D match to TRBD1 (5 bases). Germline CDR1 SGHTA, CDR2 FQGTGA. Trimming pared 4 bases from V and 6 bases from J, leaving 11 bases between. This CDR3 is built from 13 residues. The CDR3 reads CASSSQGPDTQYF. Written as DNA, the CDR3 is TGTGCCAGCAGCTCCCAGGGTCCCGATACGCAGTATTTT.

The rearrangement links TRBV7-6 to TRBJ2-7, with 8 bases lining up with TRBD2. V gave up 4 bases and J gave up 3 bases; unmatched junction bases: 8. There are 15 residues in the CDR3. Germline V gene sequence: CDR1 SGHVS, CDR2 FNYEAQ. This CDR3 reads CASSSSGRGSYEQYF. DNA for the CDR3: TGTGCCAGCAGCTCGTCCGGGAGGGGGAGCTACGAGCAGTACTTC. The complete variable domain, with remaining parts taken from reference TRBV7-6 and TRBJ2-7, reads GAGVSQSPRYKVTKRGQDVALRCDPISGHVSLYWYRQALGQGPEFLTYFNYEAQQDKSGLPNDRFSAERPEGSISTLTIQRTEQRDSAMYRCASSSSGRGSYEQYFGPGTRLTVT.

This chain joins TRBV4-3 and TRBJ2-2; 7 bases match TRBD2. The V gene's germline CDR1 is LGHNA and CDR2 YSLEER. V lost 3 bases and J lost 7; bases outside the gene matches: 8. The CDR3 is 15 residues long. The CDR3 region is CASSHIRGRDGELFF. As DNA, the CDR3 is TGCGCCAGCAGCCACATCCGGGGGAGGGACGGGGAGCTGTTTTTT.

The chain recombines TRBV4-3 with TRBJ2-7; no clear D gene. The ends were cut back, 0 bases at V and 3 bases at J, with 12 bases in the middle. Germline V gene lookup returns CDR1 LGHNA and CDR2 YSLEER. This CDR3 comprises 15 residues. The CDR3 loop is CASSQESLLDYEQYF. CDR3 nucleotide sequence: TGCGCCAGCAGCCAAGAGTCACTATTGGACTACGAGCAGTACTTC.

This chain links TRBV7-8 with TRBJ1-2; a possible D gene is TRBD1 (5 bases). V lost 5 bases and J lost 8, with 15 bases in between. Germline CDR1 and CDR2: SGHVS and FQNEAQ. The CDR3 runs to 13 residues. The CDR3 region is CASSPLIGAGYTF. CDR3 sequence (DNA): TGTGCCAGCAGCCCCCTGATAGGGGCGGGCTACACCTTC. The full variable domain, in which reference TRBV7-8 and TRBJ1-2 provide the parts outside the CDR3, is GAGVSQSPRYKVAKRGQDVALRCDPISGHVSLFWYQQALGQGPEFLTYFQNEAQLDKSGLPSDRFFAERPEGSVSTLKIQRTQQEDSAVYLCASSPLIGAGYTFGSGTRLTVV.

The chain couples TRBV29-1 to TRBJ2-5; D possibly corresponds to TRBD2 (7 bases). Germline V gives CDR1 SQVTM, CDR2 ANQGSEA. There are 13 residues in the CDR3. Trimming pared 1 base from V and 7 bases from J, leaving 13 bases between. The CDR3 DNA sequence: TGCAGCGTTGAAGTGGGGGGGGCGATGACCCAGTACTTC. It yields the protein CSVEVGGAMTQYF. The whole variable domain, remainder taken from reference TRBV29-1 and TRBJ2-5, is SAVISQKPSRDICQRGTSLTIQCQVDSQVTMMFWYRQQPGQSLTLIATANQGSEATYESGFVIDKFPISRPNLTFSTLTVSNMSPEDSSIYLCSVEVGGAMTQYFGPGTRLLVL.

The V and J genes are TRBV6-2 or TRBV6-3 and TRBJ2-2; 12 nucleotides match TRBD2. The CDR3 consists of 15 residues. Germline V lookup: CDR1 MNHEY, CDR2 SVGEGT. V dropped 4 bases and J dropped 10; count of bases not matched to a gene: 7. The CDR3, as DNA: TGTGCCAGCAGTTTGGCTAGCGGGAGGGCGGTGGAGCTGTTTTTT. Translated, it gives CASSLASGRAVELFF.

The rearrangement uses TRBV13 and TRBJ1-6; D may be TRBD1 (5 bases). Trimming shortened V by 0 bases and J by 10 bases, and 19 bases separated the two germline ends. Germline CDR1 PRHDT, CDR2 FYEKMQ (reference sequence). This CDR3 has 17 amino acids. CDR3 nucleotide sequence: TGTGCCAGCAGCTTAGGCGAGGCAGGGCTGATGGACTCACCCCTCCACTTT. Its protein is CASSLGEAGLMDSPLHF. The entire variable domain, with the rest obtained from reference TRBV13 and TRBJ1-6, is as follows: AAGVIQSPRHLIKEKRETATLKCYPIPRHDTVYWYQQGPGQDPQFLISFYEKMQSDKGSIPDRFSAQQFSDYHSELNMSSLELGDSALYFCASSLGEAGLMDSPLHFGNGTRLTVT.

The chain combines TRBV30 with TRBJ1-5; tentatively, D is TRBD1 (5 bases). V shed 2 bases and J shed 9 bases, with 14 bases lying between them. Germline V gene data show CDR1 as GTSNPN and CDR2 as SVGIG (reference sequence). The CDR3 totals 13 residues. As DNA, the CDR3 is TGTGCCTGGAGTTCTGCGACAGATTTGCCCCAGCATTTT. Residues: CAWSSATDLPQHF. The variable domain in full, completed from reference TRBV30 and TRBJ1-5, reads SQTIHQWPATLVQPVGSPLSLECTVEGTSNPNLYWYRQAAGRGLQLLFYSVGIGQISSEVPQNLSASRPQDRQFILSSKKLLLSDSGFYLCAWSSATDLPQHFGDGTRLSIL.

This sequence joins TRBV4-2 and TRBJ2-3; no clear D. Germline-derived CDR1 and CDR2 are LGHNA and YNFKEQ. The CDR3 has 15 amino acids. The V and J ends lost 0 bases and 1 base respectively, with 8 bases between them. CDR3 in DNA: TGTGCCAGCAGCCAAGACTTAATCCGCACAGATACGCAGTATTTT. It yields the protein CASSQDLIRTDTQYF.

The rearrangement joins TRBV2 to TRBJ1-3; a weak D match, TRBD1 (6 bases). The CDR3 extends over 15 amino acids. Between the trimmed V and J ends, which lost 7 bases and 0 bases, there was a span of 13 bases. Per germline, CDR1 SNHLY and CDR2 FYNNEI. The CDR3 DNA reads as TGTGCCAGCAATGGACAGCCCCACTCTGGAAACACCATATATTTT. Protein: CASNGQPHSGNTIYF. The whole variable domain, remainder taken from reference TRBV2 and TRBJ1-3, is EPEVTQTPSHQVTQMGQEVILRCVPISNHLYFYWYRQILGQKVEFLVSFYNNEISEKSEIFDDQFSVERPDGSNFTLKIRSTKLEDSAMYFCASNGQPHSGNTIYFGEGSWLTVV.

V usage is TRBV9 and J usage is TRBJ2-4; the match to TRBD1 covers 10 bases. Germline V gene data show CDR1 as SGDLS and CDR2 as YYNGEE. V lost 4 bases and J lost 2; bases outside the gene matches: 6. This CDR3 contains 16 residues. The DNA of the CDR3 is TGTGCCAGCAGCCCCTCGGGACAGGGGTCCAAAAACATTCAGTACTTC. Protein sequence: CASSPSGQGSKNIQYF.

This rearrangement joins TRBV7-9 to TRBJ2-2; 7 positions match TRBD2. The CDR3 contains 15 residues. CDR1 is SEHNR, CDR2 FQNEAQ, per germline (reference sequence). Trimming removed 3 bases from V and 5 bases from J; junction bases left unmatched: 6. The CDR3 region has the DNA TGTGCCAGCAGCTTTAGACTAGCTGGTACCGGGGAGCTGTTTTTT. This gives the protein CASSFRLAGTGELFF. The full variable domain, with the rest looked up from reference TRBV7-9 and TRBJ2-2, is DTGVSQNPRHKITKRGQNVTFRCDPISEHNRLYWYRQTLGQGPEFLTYFQNEAQLEKSRLLSDRFSAERPKGSFSTLEIQRTEQGDSAMYLCASSFRLAGTGELFFGEGSRLTVL.

The chain employs TRBV18 and TRBJ2-1, with 7 bases matching TRBD1. The germline CDR1 and CDR2 sequences are KGHSH and LQKENI. The V and J ends lost 3 bases and 15 bases, in that order; junction bases with no gene match: 5. The CDR3 extends over 11 amino acids. The chain's CDR3 is CASSPEDRPFF. For the CDR3, the DNA is TGTGCCAGCTCACCGGAGGACAGGCCGTTCTTC. Looking up the rest from reference TRBV18 and TRBJ2-1 gives the full variable domain: NAGVMQNPRHLVRRRGQEARLRCSPMKGHSHVYWYRQLPEEGLKFMVYLQKENIIDESGMPKERFSAEFPKEGPSILRIQQVVRGDSAAYFCASSPEDRPFFGPGTRLTVL.

The V call is TRBV11-1, the J call TRBJ2-7; tentatively, D is TRBD1 (6 bases). Trimming removed 5 bases from V and 3 bases from J, with 8 bases in between. The CDR3 covers 12 residues. CDR1 is SGHAT, CDR2 FQDESV, per germline (reference sequence). The CDR3: CASSKDSYEQYF. The CDR3 DNA sequence: TGTGCCAGCAGCAAGGACAGCTACGAGCAGTACTTC.

The rearrangement links TRBV11-2 to TRBJ2-7; no firm D call. V gave up 4 bases and J gave up 6 bases, with 19 bases separating them. Germline V CDR1 and CDR2: SGHAT, FQNNGV. The CDR3 runs to 15 residues. This CDR3 is CASSSVSPGLSEQYF. The DNA for the CDR3 is TGTGCCAGCAGCTCCGTCTCCCCAGGTTTAAGCGAGCAGTACTTC. The complete variable domain, with remaining parts taken from reference TRBV11-2 and TRBJ2-7, reads EAGVAQSPRYKIIEKRQSVAFWCNPISGHATLYWYQQILGQGPKLLIQFQNNGVVDDSQLPKDRFSAERLKGVDSTLKIQPAKLEDSAVYLCASSSVSPGLSEQYFGPGTRLTVT.

The table lists this clone with a count of one. V usage is TRBV6-6 and J usage is TRBJ1-1; tentatively, D is TRBD1 (5 bases). V was cut by 6 bases and J by 0 bases, with 11 bases left in between. CDR1 and CDR2 (germline): MNHNY, SVGAGI (reference sequence). This CDR3 has 14 residues. CDR3 sequence reads: CASSSRVMNTEAFF. Written as DNA, the CDR3 is TGTGCCAGCAGCTCCAGGGTAATGAACACTGAAGCTTTCTTT.

This sequence joins TRBV4-3 and TRBJ1-2; 7 bases line up with TRBD1. The CDR3 has 15 amino acids. V lost 0 bases to trimming and J lost 8 bases; unmatched junction nucleotides: 9. Germline lookup yields CDR1 LGHNA and CDR2 YSLEER. This chain's CDR3 is CASSQEDRAYGGYTF. The CDR3 nucleotides are TGCGCCAGCAGCCAAGAAGACAGGGCCTATGGGGGCTACACCTTC.

The J gene is TRBJ1-4, the V gene TRBV27; D remains ambiguous. The length of the CDR3 is 15 residues. The germline V gene has CDR1 MNHEY and CDR2 SMNVEV (reference sequence). The V and J ends lost 4 bases and 0 bases respectively, with 9 bases between them. The CDR3 DNA reads as TGTGCCAGCAGTTCACGACGGGCAACTAATGAAAAACTGTTTTTT. This sequence encodes CASSSRRATNEKLFF.

This clone has more than one count but fewer than ten. The J gene is TRBJ1-1, the V gene TRBV5-4; D remains unclear. The CDR3 contains 12 residues. The germline gives CDR1 SGHNT, CDR2 YYREEE (reference sequence). The ends were cut back, 3 bases at V and 4 bases at J, with 7 bases in the middle. The CDR3 DNA reads as TGTGCCAGCAGCTCCTCCCCCACTGAAGCTTTCTTT. Encoded protein: CASSSSPTEAFF.

V gene TRBV27 combines with J gene TRBJ2-7; 8 positions agree with TRBD1. V shed 8 bases, J shed 6 bases, and the junction held 9 bases outside the gene matches. Germline V gene sequence: CDR1 MNHEY, CDR2 SMNVEV (reference sequence). The CDR3 extends over 13 amino acids. The CDR3: CASCDRGSLEQYF. The DNA of the CDR3 is TGTGCCAGCTGCGACAGGGGATCCCTCGAGCAGTACTTC.